These 4 T cell receptor beta chains were all obtained from the same sample, sequenced in a study of blood T cells in healthy people across ages. Sample-barcoded 5' priming and a J-beta primer mix drove a second PCR of about 6 to 12 cycles. TCRdb redid the calling of the 5' RACE reads with MiXCR, one entry per CDR3 protein. The sample yields some 1,000,000 distinct CDR3 sequences, approximately 25% seen once. These same records also appear under a second study, on T cells of mothers and their children.

The sample comprised blood. These receptors came from a girl aged 2 to 10 in good health.

This clonotype was counted only a few times. This rearrangement joins TRBV18 to TRBJ2-7; D possibly matches TRBD1 or TRBD2 (6 bases each). The V end lost 6 bases, the J end lost 3 bases, and 15 bases lay between the germline ends. The CDR3 is 14 amino acids. Looked up from germline, CDR1 is KGHSH and CDR2 is LQKENI. CDR3 residues: CASSRYGGLYEQYF. CDR3 in DNA: TGTGCCAGCTCCAGATACGGGGGCCTCTACGAGCAGTACTTC.

This clonotype was observed a handful of times. The chain combines TRBV29-1 with TRBJ2-1; D is possibly TRBD1 or TRBD2 (5 bases each). Germline V lookup: CDR1 SQVTM, CDR2 ANQGSEA. The ends were cut back, 4 bases at V and 8 bases at J, with 18 bases in the middle. CDR3 length: 14 amino acids. This CDR3 reads CSVGGYIGADEQFF. In DNA, the CDR3 is TGCAGCGTTGGAGGGTATATAGGGGCGGATGAGCAGTTCTTC.

In this sample, this clonotype turned up a few times. The J gene is TRBJ2-5, the V gene TRBV10-3; D not certain. V was shortened by 7 bases and J by 4 bases, with 19 bases between the two germline ends. Germline lookup yields CDR1 ENHRY and CDR2 SYGVKD. The CDR3 is 15 amino acids. CDR3 nucleotides: TGTGCCATCACCGACGGGCCTCTGAGGAGAGAGACCCAGTACTTC. It yields the protein CAITDGPLRRETQYF.

This rearrangement joins TRBV28 to TRBJ2-5; D call uncertain. This CDR3 is built from 12 residues. The V gene lost 7 bases and the J gene lost 4 bases, with 10 bases spanning the gap. Germline-derived CDR1 and CDR2 are MDHEN and SYDVKM. The CDR3 coding sequence is TGTGCCAGCATCACAGAAGGAGAGACCCAGTACTTC. This translates into CASITEGETQYF.